The rows below give T cell receptor beta chains drawn from one sample of a study of identical twins. TCRdb reprocessed the 5' RACE reads via MiXCR and lists one record per CDR3 protein. The sample includes fewer than 650,000 distinct CDR3 sequences, approximately 10% of them seen just once. These data also featured in a second study, about yellow fever vaccine responses in identical twins.

Sequenced material: PBMCs. The receptors were sampled from a woman aged 18-29 years in good health. CDR3s include the opening cysteine and the closing phenylalanine or tryptophan. D genes are given only for firm matches. The size entry is marked missing in some rows and otherwise reads once, few, many or a size class.

many	TRBV5-1	TRBD1	TRBJ2-1	CASSSLPGQGNEQFF	TGCGCCAGCAGCTCGTTACCGGGACAGGGGAATGAGCAGTTCTTC
-	TRBV18	TRBD1	TRBJ1-5	CATRQGSHQPQHF	TGTGCCACGAGACAGGGGTCGCATCAGCCCCAGCATTTT
-	TRBV20-1	-	TRBJ2-1	CSARDYRLRQFF	TGCAGTGCTAGAGACTACAGGTTGCGGCAGTTCTTC
-	TRBV11-3	TRBD2	TRBJ2-2	CASSPVASGANTGELFF	TGTGCCAGCAGCCCGGTGGCTAGCGGGGCGAACACCGGGGAGCTGTTTTTT
many	TRBV6-1	-	TRBJ2-2	CASSPLGQNTGELFF	TGTGCCAGCAGTCCGCTGGGCCAGAACACCGGGGAGCTGTTTTTT
few	TRBV6-1	-	TRBJ2-5	CASSPTPGWGMKETQYF	TGTGCCAGCAGCCCCACCCCGGGATGGGGGATGAAAGAGACCCAGTACTTC
-	TRBV7-2	-	TRBJ2-5	CASSLALLSQETQYF	TGTGCCAGCAGCTTGGCCTTATTGTCACAAGAGACCCAGTACTTC
-	TRBV7-7	TRBD2	TRBJ2-1	CASSLGGGRASDEQFF	TGTGCTAGCAGCTTAGGTGGCGGGAGGGCCTCTGATGAGCAGTTCTTC
many	TRBV12-5	TRBD1	TRBJ1-1	CASGLAGTGVSFF	TGTGCTAGTGGTTTGGCCGGTACAGGGGTGTCTTTCTTT
-	TRBV18	-	TRBJ2-7	CASSPPRRHEQYF	TGTGCCAGCTCACCACCGAGGAGACACGAGCAGTACTTC
few	TRBV2	-	TRBJ2-1	CASSDRGIVLSNEQFF	TGTGCCAGCAGTGATCGGGGGATAGTCCTTTCCAATGAGCAGTTCTTC
few	TRBV6-4	TRBD2	TRBJ2-1	CASTGSGRSYNEQFF	TGTGCCAGCACTGGGAGCGGGAGATCCTACAATGAGCAGTTCTTC
many	TRBV5-1	TRBD2	TRBJ2-1	CASSLDRGGRVINNEQFF	TGCGCCAGCAGCTTGGACCGGGGGGGCCGGGTCATCAACAATGAGCAGTTCTTC
many	TRBV10-2	-	TRBJ2-3	CASRDRGGVADTQYF	TGCGCCAGCCGAGATAGGGGCGGGGTAGCAGATACGCAGTATTTT
-	TRBV20-1	-	TRBJ2-7	CSAAWTGSYEQYF	TGCAGTGCCGCGTGGACGGGTTCCTACGAGCAGTACTTC
many	TRBV12-3/TRBV12-4	-	TRBJ1-5	CASSLALGSNQPQHF	TGTGCCAGCAGTTTAGCGCTCGGAAGCAATCAGCCCCAGCATTTT
few	TRBV7-6	TRBD2	TRBJ2-7	CASSSFGGGYEQYF	TGTGCCAGCAGCTCCTTCGGGGGGGGGTACGAGCAGTACTTC
few	TRBV5-1	TRBD2	TRBJ2-7	CASNSFPGGYEQYF	TGCGCCAGCAACAGCTTCCCGGGGGGTTACGAGCAGTACTTC
many	TRBV24-1	-	TRBJ2-7	CATSRTVTYEQYF	TGTGCCACCAGCCGGACGGTTACCTACGAGCAGTACTTC
few	TRBV6-2/TRBV6-3	TRBD2	TRBJ2-1	CASRSTTPGLAGVSYNEQFF	TGTGCCAGCAGATCGACGACCCCTGGACTAGCGGGGGTTTCCTACAATGAGCAGTTCTTC
few	TRBV7-6	-	TRBJ2-5	CASSLVPRGTVRQETQYF	TGTGCCAGCAGCTTAGTTCCCCGGGGAACGGTTAGACAAGAGACCCAGTACTTC
-	TRBV7-2	TRBD2	TRBJ2-1	CASSHGLAGDNEQFF	TGTGCCAGCAGCCACGGCCTAGCGGGAGACAATGAGCAGTTCTTC
many	TRBV20-1	-	TRBJ2-7	CSARVRRFPYEQYF	TGCAGTGCTAGAGTAAGAAGGTTCCCCTACGAGCAGTACTTC